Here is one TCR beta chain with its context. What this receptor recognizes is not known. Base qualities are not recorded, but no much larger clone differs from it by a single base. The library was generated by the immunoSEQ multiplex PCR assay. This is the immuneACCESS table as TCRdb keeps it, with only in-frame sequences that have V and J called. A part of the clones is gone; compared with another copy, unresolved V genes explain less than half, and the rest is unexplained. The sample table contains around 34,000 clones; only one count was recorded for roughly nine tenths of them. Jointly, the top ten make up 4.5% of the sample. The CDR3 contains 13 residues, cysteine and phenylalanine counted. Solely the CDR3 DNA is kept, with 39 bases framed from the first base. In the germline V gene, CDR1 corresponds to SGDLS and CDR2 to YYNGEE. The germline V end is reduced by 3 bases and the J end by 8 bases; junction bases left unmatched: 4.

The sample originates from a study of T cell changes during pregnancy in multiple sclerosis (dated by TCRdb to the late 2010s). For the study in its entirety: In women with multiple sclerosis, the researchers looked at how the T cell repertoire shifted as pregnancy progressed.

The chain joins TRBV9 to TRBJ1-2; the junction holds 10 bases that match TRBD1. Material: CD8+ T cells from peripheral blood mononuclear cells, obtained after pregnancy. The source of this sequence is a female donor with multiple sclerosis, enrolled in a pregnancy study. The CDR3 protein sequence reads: CASSGGQGVGYTF. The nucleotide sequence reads TGTGCCAGCAGCGGTGGACAGGGGGTGGGCTACACCTTC.